These 14 T cell receptor beta chains originate from one sample sequenced in a study of regulatory T cells in long-lasting Graves disease. CDR3-region Arm-PCR and iRepertoire HTBI primers produced the TCR beta libraries. A single record per CDR3 protein comes from TCRdb applying MiXCR to the multiplex PCR reads. The sample contains 400,000 to 450,000 distinct CDR3 sequences, more than 12% of which appear only once. The time point was: newly diagnosed GD, antithyroid drugs for less than 3 months. Generation of the TCR library employed RNA extracted from PBMCs. This same sample was also taken into another study, of T cells in Graves' hyperthyroidism and ophthalmopathy.

Here the sequenced sample was peripheral blood mononuclear cells (PBMCs), taken at new diagnosis, from a patient treated with antithyroid drugs. Every receptor here comes from a woman in her thirties with Graves disease.

This clonotype was counted at least ten times. J is TRBJ2-1 and V is TRBV15; D is ambiguous. This CDR3 is built from 11 residues. Germline V lookup: CDR1 LNHNV, CDR2 YYDKDF (reference sequence). V was trimmed by 2 bases and J by 4 bases, leaving 0 bases between them. In DNA form, the CDR3 reads TGTGCCACCAGCAGATACAATGAGCAGTTCTTC. Protein product: CATSRYNEQFF.

This clonotype was seen at least ten times. CDR3 loop: CASSLGQAPLLKNIQYF. DNA for the CDR3: TGTGCCAGCAGCCTGGGACAGGCACCACTTCTCAAAAACATTCAGTACTTC. The V call is TRBV13, the J call TRBJ2-4, with 8 bases that match TRBD1. Germline lookup yields CDR1 PRHDT and CDR2 FYEKMQ (reference sequence). The CDR3 totals 17 residues. V was pared by 5 bases and J by 3 bases, with 12 bases of the junction left unmatched.

A few counts support this clonotype. The chain combines TRBV12-3 or TRBV12-4 with TRBJ2-2; 7 bases are a match to TRBD2. The length of the CDR3 is 15 residues. Germline trimming cut 8 bases from V and 4 bases from J; bases unmatched to any gene: 10. The CDR3 is CASSPGRGSTGELFF. CDR3 DNA: TGTGCCAGCTCCCCAGGGCGGGGGAGCACCGGGGAGCTGTTTTTT.

The chain employs TRBV5-1 and TRBJ1-1; the D is unclear. The ends were cut back, 0 bases at V and 2 bases at J, with 11 bases in the middle. In germline, CDR1 is SGHRS, CDR2 YFSETQ. The CDR3 runs to 15 residues. CDR3 amino acids: CASSLELPRNTEAFF. In DNA form, the CDR3 reads TGCGCCAGCAGCTTGGAACTCCCTCGAAACACTGAAGCTTTCTTT. Combining the CDR3 with reference TRBV5-1 and TRBJ1-1 gives the whole variable domain KAGVTQTPRYLIKTRGQQVTLSCSPISGHRSVSWYQQTPGQGLQFLFEYFSETQRNKGNFPGRFSGRQFSNSRSEMNVSTLELGDSALYLCASSLELPRNTEAFFGQGTRLTVV.

The sample holds a few counts of this clonotype. This chain links TRBV5-1 with TRBJ2-1, with TRBD2 matching 7 bases. The germline gives CDR1 SGHRS, CDR2 YFSETQ. The CDR3 runs to 16 residues. V lost 7 bases to trimming and J lost 8 bases; unmatched junction nucleotides: 18. The CDR3 DNA follows: TGCGCCAGCGTGAGGGACTATAGCCGCCAAGCAGATGAGCAGTTCTTC. Translation gives CASVRDYSRQADEQFF.

The genes are TRBV6-5 and TRBJ2-2; a possible D gene is TRBD2 (6 bases). The V end was cut by 4 bases, the J end by 5 bases, with 14 bases between. Germline CDR1 reads MNHEY; CDR2 reads SVGAGI. The CDR3 is 15 residues long. The CDR3: CASSSGESFTGELFF. The CDR3 DNA follows: TGTGCCAGCAGTTCGGGGGAGTCGTTTACCGGGGAGCTGTTTTTT.

The sample holds many counts of this clonotype. V gene TRBV3-1 combines with J gene TRBJ2-7; TRBD2 matches 10 bases. CDR1 and CDR2 (germline): LGHDT, YNNKEL (reference sequence). The CDR3 length is 15 residues. With V trimmed by 6 bases and J by 2 bases, 7 bases remained unmatched. CDR3 nucleotide sequence: TGTGCCAGCAGGTTGGGACTAGCGACCGCCTACGAGCAGTACTTC. Protein product: CASRLGLATAYEQYF.

This chain uses TRBV6-2 or TRBV6-3 with TRBJ1-1; 8 bases agree with TRBD1. Germline values: CDR1 MNHEY, CDR2 SVGEGT. J lost 0 bases, V lost 2 bases, and 5 bases had no gene match. The CDR3 consists of 16 residues. CDR3 in amino acids: CASSYRQGIMNTEAFF. The CDR3 nucleotides are TGTGCCAGCAGTTACCGACAGGGGATTATGAACACTGAAGCTTTCTTT.

The chain has TRBV19 and TRBJ1-2, with D uncertain. The length of the CDR3 is 16 residues. V shed 1 base and J shed 0 bases, with 12 bases lying between them. Germline loops: CDR1 LNHDA, CDR2 SQIVND (reference sequence). CDR3 sequence: CASSIAKTEANYGYTF. Here the CDR3 DNA reads TGTGCCAGTAGTATAGCAAAAACAGAGGCTAACTATGGCTACACCTTC.

This clonotype showed up many times. This sequence joins TRBV2 and TRBJ2-1; 7 bases agree with TRBD1. V dropped 5 bases and J dropped 5; count of bases not matched to a gene: 3. Germline CDR1 is SNHLY and CDR2 is FYNNEI. The CDR3 consists of 13 residues. This CDR3 is CASSKTGDNEQFF. For the CDR3, the DNA is TGTGCCAGCAGTAAAACAGGGGACAATGAGCAGTTCTTC.

The chain carries TRBV29-1 and TRBJ2-7, with TRBD2 matching over 10 bases. The CDR3 covers 18 residues. The ends lost 5 bases at V and 2 bases at J; junction bases unmatched: 18. The germline V gene encodes CDR1 SQVTM and CDR2 ANQGSEA. CDR3 region: CSVLDPRGLAGAAYEQYF. The CDR3 DNA reads TGCAGCGTTCTCGACCCCAGGGGGCTAGCGGGAGCAGCCTACGAGCAGTACTTC.

The table lists this clonotype with many counts. This chain connects TRBV3-1 to TRBJ1-2; no clear D gene. The germline V and J ends were trimmed by 3 bases and 6 bases, with 17 bases remaining between them. The CDR3 is made up of 15 amino acids. The germline gives CDR1 LGHDT, CDR2 YNNKEL (reference sequence). CDR3 region: CASSQHVVGFHGYTF. Here the CDR3 DNA reads TGTGCCAGCAGCCAGCACGTAGTAGGGTTCCATGGCTACACCTTC.

The table lists this clonotype with a few counts. The chain couples TRBV3-1 to TRBJ2-3, with a weak D call TRBD2 (5 bases). V was trimmed by 5 bases and J by 6 bases, leaving 12 bases between them. The CDR3 contains 13 residues. Germline-derived CDR1 and CDR2 are LGHDT and YNNKEL (reference sequence). CDR3 coding DNA: TGTGCCAGCAGCACACTAGGATTCGATACGCAGTATTTT. This codes for CASSTLGFDTQYF.

This clonotype was observed a handful of times. J is TRBJ2-4 and V is TRBV20-1; tentatively, D is TRBD1 (7 bases). In germline, CDR1 is DFQATT, CDR2 SNEGSKA (reference sequence). The CDR3 is 18 amino acids. V lost 6 bases and J 6 bases, leaving 30 bases between the germline ends. CDR3 protein: CSAFRGAGRKQSANIQYF. As DNA, the CDR3 is TGCAGTGCATTCAGGGGGGCAGGGAGAAAGCAAAGCGCAAACATTCAGTACTTC.